These 3 T cell receptor beta chains were sequenced from one sample in a study of T-cell reconstitution after alpha-beta-depleted transplantation in children (TCRdb year 2016). The receptor library was made with PCR. Sequencing used an Illumina HiSeq 2500. Molecular barcoding was employed in the preparation of TCR libraries, with unique molecular identifiers being used to normalize TCRbeta repertoire quantification. In TCRdb, the public reads were trimmed at Q25 with fastp and aligned with MiXCR, with productive beta chains retained. Rows with one shared CDR3 protein collapse into an entry with the most common genes and DNA. The sample table holds more than 150,000 distinct CDR3 sequences, of which about 14% were seen once. The ten largest account for about 12% of the sample. This material consisted of PBMCs from the stem cell graft donor, taken from the stem cell graft. Receptors originate from a human donor who donated a stem cell graft to a child with acute lymphoblastic leukemia.

This clonotype was found a few times. The chain links TRBV6-1 to TRBJ1-2; 8 bases match TRBD1. The CDR3 consists of 14 residues. V was pared by 6 bases and J by 4 bases, with 7 bases of the junction left unmatched. CDR1 and CDR2 from the germline V gene are MNHNS and SASEGT. In nucleotides, the CDR3 is TGTGCCAGCAGACTGGACAGGGCGGCCTATGGCTACACCTTC. It codes for CASRLDRAAYGYTF.

The rearrangement links TRBV30 to TRBJ2-1, with a tentative D call TRBD1 (5 bases). Deletions cut 0 bases from V and 15 bases from J, with 18 bases between. The CDR3 is made up of 13 amino acids. The germline gives CDR1 GTSNPN, CDR2 SVGIG (reference sequence). The CDR3 sequence: CAWSVVTANGPFF. DNA for the CDR3: TGTGCCTGGAGTGTGGTGACAGCCAATGGGCCGTTCTTC.

This clonotype came up many times. This chain joins TRBV7-2 and TRBJ2-3; tentative D call: TRBD2 (5 bases). Trimming shortened V by 4 bases and J by 2 bases, and 13 bases separated the two germline ends. This CDR3 contains 15 residues. Germline CDR1 and CDR2: SGHTA and FQGNSA. The CDR3 bases are TGTGCCAGCAGCTCTAACGGACTTCACACAGATACGCAGTATTTT. Encoded protein: CASSSNGLHTDTQYF.